This TCR beta chain was recovered during a study of vaccination effects on CD4 cells after COVID-19. Prior to sequencing, the ViraFEST assay stimulated PBMC with viral peptide pools, which expanded the antigen-specific CD4+ T cells. CD4+ T cell isolation took place after 10 days of culture. Nucleocapsid antibodies stayed negative before and after vaccination, showing no earlier SARS-CoV-2 infection. The data were produced by immunoSEQ multiplex PCR, yet TCRdb's version contains in-frame clones alone and is incomplete. Of 50,000 to 60,000 clones in the sample, approximately 70% were seen once. Details on this clone: What it binds is unknown.

V dropped 3 bases and J dropped 4; count of bases not matched to a gene: 4. CDR3 length: 15 residues. The germline V gene has CDR1 LGHDT and CDR2 YNNKEL (reference sequence). This chain links TRBV3-1 (or the pseudogene TRBV3-2) with TRBJ2-2; 8 nucleotides line up with TRBD2. The sequence derives from a human donor who received a COVID-19 vaccine. The sample consisted of CD4+ T cells from PBMCs cultured with SARS-CoV-2 spike peptides, taken before COVID-19 vaccination. The CDR3 sequence is CASSHGGGRTGELFF. CDR3 coding DNA: TGTGCCAGCAGCCACGGGGGGGGGCGCACCGGGGAGCTGTTTTTT.